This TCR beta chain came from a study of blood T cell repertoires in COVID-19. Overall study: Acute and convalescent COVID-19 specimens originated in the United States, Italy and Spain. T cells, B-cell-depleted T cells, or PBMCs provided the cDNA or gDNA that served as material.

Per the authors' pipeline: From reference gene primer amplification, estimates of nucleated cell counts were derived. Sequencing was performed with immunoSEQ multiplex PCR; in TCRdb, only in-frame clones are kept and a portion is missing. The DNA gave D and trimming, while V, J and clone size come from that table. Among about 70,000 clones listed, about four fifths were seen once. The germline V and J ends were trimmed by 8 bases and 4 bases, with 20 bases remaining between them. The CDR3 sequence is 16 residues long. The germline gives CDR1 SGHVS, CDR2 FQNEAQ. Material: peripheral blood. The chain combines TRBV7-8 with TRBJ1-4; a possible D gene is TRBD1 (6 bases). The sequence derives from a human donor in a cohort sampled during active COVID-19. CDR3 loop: CASGGLSGGSNEKLFF. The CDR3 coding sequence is TGTGCCAGCGGGGGCCTGAGCGGGGGAAGTAATGAAAAACTGTTTTTT. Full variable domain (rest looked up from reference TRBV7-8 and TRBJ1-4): GAGVSQSPRYKVAKRGQDVALRCDPISGHVSLFWYQQALGQGPEFLTYFQNEAQLDKSGLPSDRFFAERPEGSVSTLKIQRTQQEDSAVYLCASGGLSGGSNEKLFFGSGTQLSVL.